This T cell receptor (beta chain) was retrieved from a study of blood T cell repertoires in COVID-19 (dated by TCRdb to between 2020 and 2021). For the wider study: Samples from collaborators originated in the United States, Italy and Spain and spanned both the acute and convalescent phases of COVID-19. The material from the prospective study consisted of cDNA or gDNA derived from T cells, B-cell-depleted T cells, or PBMCs. Deeply sampled blood TCRbeta repertoires from subjects exposed to, actively infected with, or recovered from COVID-19 were included in the dataset. The repertoires were released in a freely available public database meant as a resource for research on the immune response to SARS-CoV-2. Samples came from the ongoing ImmuneRACE study (first 160 participants) plus 1,254 subjects from 6 global collaborators. Nearly every sample came with metadata listing a de-identified subject ID, COVID-19 status, age in years and sex. Where available, HLA class I and class II types were obtained from metadata supplied by the sample provider rather than from assay-based typing. Beyond this particular receptor, the publication reports: Clinical and demographic metadata were provided uncurated, with the amount varying by source and participant.

The collaborating institutions used their own protocols to collect whole blood in K2EDTA tubes. For TCRbeta analysis, collaborators shipped samples in one of three forms: frozen whole blood, isolated PBMCs, or DNA extracted from either of those sample types. Remarks on this clone: What this receptor recognizes is not known. No per-base quality is available; no much larger clone lies one base away.

TCRbeta CDR3 regions were amplified from genomic DNA by means of the immunoSEQ Assay, a bias-controlled multiplex PCR. In the paper's pipeline: Within the assay, amplification of reference gene primers was used to estimate how many nucleated cells each sample contained. To quantify the absolute abundance of each unique TCRbeta CDR3 rearrangement, sequence reads were collapsed and filtered. For each sample, productive Simpson clonality was calculated as the square root of Simpson's diversity index across productive rearrangements. The table comes from immuneACCESS by way of TCRdb, which keeps in-frame sequences with V and J called. Part of the clones is missing from these tables; in studies checked, under half for an unresolved V gene and the rest for unknown reasons. The V and J calls and the clone size are those of that table, but D and trimming were determined from the DNA. The sample includes about 330,000 clones, with 70% to 90% observed a single time. The top ten constitute approximately 4% of the sample.

There are 13 amino acids in the CDR3, from cysteine to phenylalanine inclusive. CDR3 DNA is the only sequence kept; it has 39 bases, read in frame from the first base. Here V drops 8 bases and J drops 12 bases, and the junction holds 7 bases not matched to any gene. This TCR was recovered from a woman in her fifties or sixties with active or convalescent COVID-19. Sequencing was performed on peripheral blood. The sequence links TRBV12-3 or TRBV12-4 to TRBJ2-1; 13 of the junction bases match TRBD2. The DNA sequence is as follows: TGTGCCAGCCGACGGACTAGCGGGGGATTGCAGTTCTTC. Protein translation: CASRRTSGGLQFF.